This T cell receptor beta chain appears in the sequencing data of a study of OX40 agonist ivuxolimab in advanced cancers. Sequenced by immunoSEQ multiplex PCR; TCRdb stores in-frame clones only, minus some. The profile shows about 37,000 clones, more than 75% of them singletons. V was trimmed by 3 bases and J by 0 bases, leaving 9 bases between them. Looked up from germline, CDR1 is LGHNA and CDR2 is YSLEER. This CDR3 is built from 15 residues. The source is an adult with an advanced solid tumor such as melanoma, head and neck, liver or kidney cancer. The sequencing here drew on CD4+ or CD8+ T cells sorted from blood, taken in a trial of the OX40 agonist ivuxolimab. The chain uses TRBV4-3 and TRBJ1-3, with D unresolved. CDR3 nucleotide sequence: TGCGCCAGCAGCCAGGATCCGGGCTCTGGAAACACCATATATTTT. Protein sequence: CASSQDPGSGNTIYF.